This T cell receptor beta chain was obtained from a study of blood T cell repertoires in COVID-19. Study summary: COVID-19 samples, acute and convalescent, were from the United States, Italy and Spain. Sample material is recorded as cDNA or gDNA derived from T cells, B-cell-depleted T cells, or PBMCs.

Concerning this clone: The sample contains more than one DNA sequence encoding this CDR3.

Authors' methods: From reference gene primer amplification, estimates of nucleated cell counts were derived. Repertoires were generated with immunoSEQ multiplex PCR, while TCRdb's copy carries only in-frame clones and drops some. The V and J calls and the clone size are those of that table, but D and trimming were determined from the DNA. Here the sample spans 300,000 to 400,000 clones, about 93% being singletons. CDR3 size: 12 residues. Germline CDR1 reads GTSNPN; CDR2 reads SVGIG (reference sequence). V lost 3 bases to trimming and J lost 1 base, with 5 bases between them. The sample was peripheral blood. V gene TRBV30 combines with J gene TRBJ2-3; a weak D match, TRBD1 (5 bases). The source of this sequence is a woman aged 18-30 years who had recovered from COVID-19. The CDR3 DNA sequence: TGTGCCTGGAGCAGGGGCACAGATACGCAGTATTTT. Encoded protein: CAWSRGTDTQYF.